This note documents a single T cell receptor (beta chain) sequence. The target antigen is unknown. Germline V gene data show CDR1 as SGHNT and CDR2 as YYREEE (reference sequence). Trimming took off 0 bases at V and 0 bases at J, with 13 bases between the two ends. The CDR3 consists of 16 residues. The source of the sample is a study of cytomegalovirus exposure and HLA in healthy donors. Sampled while nominally healthy, donors likely had unrecorded immune exposures. A multiplex PCR was run with 60 Vbeta primers and 13 Jbeta primers. Libraries were prepared by immunoSEQ multiplex PCR; TCRdb keeps only in-frame clonotypes and omits some of them. In all, the sample yields roughly 120,000 clones. Study-wide findings and caveats: Owing to their indistinguishability, certain V segments, notably TRBV6-2 and TRBV6-3, were excluded.

This receptor was identified in a man aged 40-55 years in good health and CMV-seronegative. The chain combines TRBV5-4 with TRBJ2-7, with D tentatively TRBD1 (5 bases). Sequencing was carried out using PBMCs. CDR3 amino acids: CASSLDKRQSSYEQYF. The CDR3 nucleotides read TGTGCCAGCAGCTTGGACAAGCGACAGTCCTCCTACGAGCAGTACTTC. Using reference TRBV5-4 and TRBJ2-7 for the parts outside the CDR3, the full variable domain is ETGVTQSPTHLIKTRGQQVTLRCSSQSGHNTVSWYQQALGQGPQFIFQYYREEENGRGNFPPRFSGLQFPNYSSELNVNALELDDSALYLCASSLDKRQSSYEQYFGPGTRLTVT.